The T cell receptor beta chain under discussion was sequenced for a study of cytomegalovirus exposure and HLA in healthy donors. The data were produced by immunoSEQ multiplex PCR, yet TCRdb's version contains in-frame clones alone and is incomplete. The table shows 200,000 to 250,000 clones, with around 78% occurring only once. The CDR3 runs to 12 residues. Trimming took off 0 bases at V and 6 bases at J, with 6 bases between the two ends. Per germline, CDR1 SGHRS and CDR2 YFSETQ. V and J are TRBV5-1 and TRBJ1-2; D might be TRBD1 (5 bases). Sequenced material: PBMCs. This sequence originates from a woman in her late teens or twenties in good health and CMV-seronegative. The CDR3 DNA follows: TGCGCCAGCAGCTTGGACAGGAATGGCTACACCTTC. It is translated as CASSLDRNGYTF.